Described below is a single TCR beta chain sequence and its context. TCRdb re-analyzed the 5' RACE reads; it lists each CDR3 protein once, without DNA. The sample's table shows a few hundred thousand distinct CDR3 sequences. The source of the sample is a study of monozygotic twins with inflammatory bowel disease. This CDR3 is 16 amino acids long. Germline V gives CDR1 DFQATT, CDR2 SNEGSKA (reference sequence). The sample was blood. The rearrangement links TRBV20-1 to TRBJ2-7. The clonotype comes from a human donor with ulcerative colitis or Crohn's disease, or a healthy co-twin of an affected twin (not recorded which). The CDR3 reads CSARDMDAGVPYEQYF.